These 18 T cell receptor beta chains share one sample of origin, sequenced in a study of T cells in Graves' hyperthyroidism and ophthalmopathy. Amplified regions were TCR beta CDR3 sequences from RNA transcripts. First-round RT-PCR with HTBI primers amplified the TCR CDR3 region. TCRdb re-analysed the multiplex PCR reads in MiXCR, keeping a single row per CDR3 protein. Counted here are about 380,000 distinct CDR3 sequences, less than 15% occurring once; the ten biggest clones make up about 20%. The sample was blood. All receptors come from a man aged 30 to 39 with Graves' hyperthyroidism that later progressed to Graves' ophthalmopathy.

This clonotype was counted many times. The V gene is TRBV7-2, the J gene TRBJ2-4; D gene ambiguous. Germline V gene data show CDR1 as SGHTA and CDR2 as FQGNSA. Trimming stripped 1 base from V and 1 base from J, with 8 bases between. The CDR3 has 15 amino acids. For the CDR3, the DNA is TGTGCCAGCAGCTTAGGTCTCGGTGCCAAAAACATTCAGTACTTC. Residues: CASSLGLGAKNIQYF.

The rearrangement links TRBV27 to TRBJ1-2, with D possibly matching TRBD1 (6 bases). The CDR3 is 15 residues long. V lost 2 bases and J 2 bases, leaving 12 bases between the germline ends. The germline V gene encodes CDR1 MNHEY and CDR2 SMNVEV (reference sequence). DNA for the CDR3: TGTGCCAGCAGTTTAGGGGGCGCAGGCAACTATGGCTACACCTTC. Protein product: CASSLGGAGNYGYTF.

V usage is TRBV6-2 or TRBV6-3 and J usage is TRBJ2-3, with D hard to call. Trimming stripped 0 bases from V and 1 base from J, with 14 bases between. The CDR3 has 17 amino acids. Germline CDR1 and CDR2: MNHEY and SVGEGT. The CDR3 here is CASSYSIEDFRTDTQYF. The CDR3 DNA sequence: TGTGCCAGCAGTTACTCGATCGAGGATTTTCGCACAGATACGCAGTATTTT.

This clonotype was picked up many times. The chain carries TRBV5-5 and TRBJ1-5, with 9 bases lining up with TRBD1. CDR3 size: 14 residues. V dropped 4 bases and J dropped 8; count of bases not matched to a gene: 7. Germline CDR1 and CDR2: SGHKS and YYEKEE (reference sequence). In DNA form, the CDR3 reads TGTGCCAGCAGCCTCCAGACAGGGGGAAAGCCCCAGCATTTT. Translated: CASSLQTGGKPQHF.

This clonotype was found many times. This chain links TRBV7-2 with TRBJ2-5, with D perhaps matching TRBD2 (6 bases). Germline assignment: CDR1 SGHTA and CDR2 FQGNSA. V was cut by 0 bases and J by 4 bases, with 12 bases left in between. The CDR3 is made up of 15 amino acids. The CDR3 DNA reads TGTGCCAGCAGCTTAGCCGGGGGTAACACAGAGACCCAGTACTTC. The encoded protein is CASSLAGGNTETQYF. The whole variable domain, filled in from reference TRBV7-2 and TRBJ2-5, reads GAGVSQSPSNKVTEKGKDVELRCDPISGHTALYWYRQSLGQGLEFLIYFQGNSAPDKSGLPSDRFSAERTGGSVSTLTIQRTQQEDSAVYLCASSLAGGNTETQYFGPGTRLLVL.

In this sample, this clonotype turned up many times. V and J are TRBV11-1 and TRBJ2-7, with TRBD2 matching 10 bases. Germline-derived CDR1 and CDR2 are SGHAT and FQDESV (reference sequence). The junction had 12 bases not matched to a gene; V was cut back by 4 bases and J by 6 bases. The CDR3 totals 16 residues. For the CDR3, the DNA is TGTGCCAGCAGCTCTTTCCTAAGCGGGGGGGTTGGCGAGCAGTACTTC. Translated, it gives CASSSFLSGGVGEQYF.

The CDR3 DNA reads as TGCAGCGTAGTAGCGGGGGGGCTTGATACGCAGTATTTT. It encodes CSVVAGGLDTQYF. The chain is built from TRBV29-1 and TRBJ2-3; 11 positions match TRBD2. The V and J ends lost 6 bases and 6 bases, in that order; junction bases with no gene match: 5. CDR3 length equals 13 residues. From germline, CDR1 is SQVTM and CDR2 ANQGSEA.

This clonotype was seen a handful of times. The chain combines TRBV5-8 with TRBJ2-7, with TRBD1 as a possible D gene (6 bases). V was cut by 7 bases and J by 7 bases, with 12 bases left in between. Germline V gene lookup returns CDR1 SGHTS and CDR2 YDEGEE. This CDR3 has 11 amino acids. The CDR3 DNA is TGTGCCAGCCGACAGGCCGCGGAGCAGTACTTC. As protein: CASRQAAEQYF. Complete variable domain (other parts from reference TRBV5-8 and TRBJ2-7): EAGVTQSPTHLIKTRGQQATLRCSPISGHTSVYWYQQALGLGLQFLLWYDEGEERNRGNFPPRFSGRQFPNYSSELNVNALELEDSALYLCASRQAAEQYFGPGTRLTVT.

This clonotype was detected ten times or more. J is TRBJ2-7 and V is TRBV11-2; no definite D call. V lost 0 bases, J lost 4 bases, and 4 bases lay in between. Germline CDR1 is SGHAT and CDR2 is FQNNGV. This CDR3 has 12 amino acids. In DNA form, the CDR3 reads TGTGCCAGCAGCTTAGATGTTTACGAGCAGTACTTC. Translated, it gives CASSLDVYEQYF.

The chain employs TRBV12-3 or TRBV12-4 and TRBJ2-7; 7 positions match TRBD1. V lost 3 bases to trimming and J lost 3 bases; unmatched junction nucleotides: 11. CDR3 length: 16 residues. This CDR3 is CASSFSKLGQRYEQYF. DNA of the CDR3: TGTGCCAGCAGTTTTTCAAAATTGGGACAGCGCTACGAGCAGTACTTC.

This clonotype has a count of ten or more. The rearrangement links TRBV5-1 to TRBJ2-7; TRBD1 might be the D (5 bases). Germline V lookup: CDR1 SGHRS, CDR2 YFSETQ. The CDR3 is 12 residues long. V lost 6 bases and J lost 3, with 10 bases in between. The CDR3 region has the DNA TGCGCCAGCATGGGGCCCAACTACGAGCAGTACTTC. Translation gives CASMGPNYEQYF.

This clonotype was counted ten times or more. The chain has TRBV11-3 and TRBJ2-5, with TRBD2 as a possible D gene (5 bases). This CDR3 region has 14 residues. Germline CDR1 and CDR2: SGHNT and YENEEA. Trimming removed 4 bases from V and 4 bases from J, with 13 bases in between. CDR3 sequence reads: CASSSGNIRETQYF. In DNA, the CDR3 is TGTGCCAGCAGCTCGGGAAATATTCGAGAGACCCAGTACTTC.

This clonotype was counted ten times or more. DNA for the CDR3: TGTGCCAGCAGTTCCGGGACAGGGCCCTCTGGGGCCAACGTCCTGACTTTC. Encoded protein: CASSSGTGPSGANVLTF. The chain couples TRBV28 to TRBJ2-6, with TRBD1 matching over 9 bases. In germline, CDR1 is MDHEN, CDR2 SYDVKM. CDR3 length: 17 amino acids. V was pared by 4 bases and J by 0 bases, with 4 bases of the junction left unmatched.

This clonotype was recorded at least ten times. The gene calls are TRBV11-2 and TRBJ2-3; 10 bases map to TRBD1. Germline V gene sequence: CDR1 SGHAT, CDR2 FQNNGV. CDR3 size: 16 residues. V lost 3 bases and J lost 4; bases outside the gene matches: 7. DNA for the CDR3: TGTGCCAGCAGCTTCCAATTCGGGACAGGGGCAGATACGCAGTATTTT. It specifies CASSFQFGTGADTQYF.

This clonotype was seen many times. V is TRBV20-1 and J is TRBJ2-4; no clear D. Germline V CDR1 and CDR2: DFQATT, SNEGSKA (reference sequence). This CDR3 is built from 10 residues. V was trimmed by 5 bases and J by 6 bases, leaving 5 bases between them. CDR3 DNA sequence: TGCAGTGCTGGAGTAAACATTCAGTACTTC. Protein product: CSAGVNIQYF.

This clonotype was observed many times. The chain has TRBV7-3 and TRBJ2-1; D uncertain. This CDR3 comprises 15 residues. Germline CDR1 reads SGHTA; CDR2 reads FQGTGA. With 4 bases removed from V and 0 bases from J, the gap between germline ends came to 10 bases. The CDR3 loop reads CASSSFVSSYNEQFF. CDR3 DNA: TGTGCCAGCAGCTCCTTTGTCAGCTCCTACAATGAGCAGTTCTTC.

A few counts support this clonotype. The CDR3 spells CASSFYWTGAGNEQFF. Written as DNA, the CDR3 is TGCGCCAGCAGCTTCTACTGGACAGGTGCCGGGAATGAGCAGTTCTTC. The chain links TRBV5-1 to TRBJ2-1; 7 bases are a match to TRBD1. J lost 7 bases, V lost 2 bases, and 12 bases had no gene match. The CDR3 covers 16 residues. From germline, CDR1 is SGHRS and CDR2 YFSETQ.

This clonotype was counted a few times. CDR3 nucleotide sequence: TGTGCCACCCTCCGGGCAGGGGGGAGAGCGGGCACCGGGGAGCTGTTTTTT. Its protein product is CATLRAGGRAGTGELFF. V gene TRBV6-1 combines with J gene TRBJ2-2; D possibly corresponds to TRBD1 (7 bases). V shed 10 bases and J shed 4 bases, with 25 bases lying between them. CDR1 is MNHNS, CDR2 SASEGT, per germline. This CDR3 contains 17 residues.